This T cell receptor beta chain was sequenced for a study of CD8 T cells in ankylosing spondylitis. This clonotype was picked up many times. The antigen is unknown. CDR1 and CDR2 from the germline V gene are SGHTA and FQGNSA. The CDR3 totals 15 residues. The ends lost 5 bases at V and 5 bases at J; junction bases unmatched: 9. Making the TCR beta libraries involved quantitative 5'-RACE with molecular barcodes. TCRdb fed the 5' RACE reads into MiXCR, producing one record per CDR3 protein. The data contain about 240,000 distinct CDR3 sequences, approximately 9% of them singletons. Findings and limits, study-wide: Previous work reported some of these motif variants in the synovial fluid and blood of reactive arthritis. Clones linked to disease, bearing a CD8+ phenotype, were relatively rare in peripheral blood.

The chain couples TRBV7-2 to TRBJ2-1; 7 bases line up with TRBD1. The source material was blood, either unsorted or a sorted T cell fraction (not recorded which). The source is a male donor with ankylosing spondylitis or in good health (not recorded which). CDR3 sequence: CASSPQGVSHNEQFF. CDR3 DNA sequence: TGTGCCAGCAGCCCTCAGGGGGTGAGCCACAATGAGCAGTTCTTC.